One and the same sample provided the 26 T cell receptor beta chains below, sequenced in a study of T cell responses to AZD1222 COVID-19 vaccine. Sequencing was performed with immunoSEQ multiplex PCR; in TCRdb, only in-frame clones are kept and a portion is missing. The sample contains under 150,000 clones, just under 95% of which appear only once. Sequenced here: peripheral blood, sampled 28 days after the second AZD1222 dose. These receptors originate from an adult who received the AZD1222 COVID-19 vaccine.

The chain combines TRBV27 with TRBJ1-5; D possibly corresponds to TRBD1 (6 bases). Per the germline V gene, CDR1 is MNHEY and CDR2 is SMNVEV (reference sequence). The CDR3 is made up of 14 amino acids. With 10 bases removed from V and 0 bases from J, the gap between germline ends came to 13 bases. In DNA, the CDR3 is TGTGCCATCTATAAGGGGGGTAGCAATCAGCCCCAGCATTTT. Protein product: CAIYKGGSNQPQHF.

CDR3 coding DNA: TGTGCCAGCAGCCGAGGCGGGGGAAAAGAGACCCAGTACTTC. It is translated as CASSRGGGKETQYF. V and J are TRBV7-8 and TRBJ2-5; TRBD2 aligns across 7 bases. This CDR3 contains 14 residues. From germline, CDR1 is SGHVS and CDR2 FQNEAQ. V shed 5 bases and J 3 bases; nucleotides not matched to a gene: 6.

J is TRBJ1-6 and V is TRBV30; the match to TRBD1 covers 9 bases. The J segment lost 6 bases and the V segment lost 1 base, leaving 10 bases of the junction unmatched. CDR3 length: 17 amino acids. CDR1 and CDR2 from the germline V gene are GTSNPN and SVGIG (reference sequence). CDR3 in amino acids: CAWSGTGVVLGNSPLHF. The CDR3 DNA reads TGTGCCTGGAGTGGGACAGGGGTTGTATTGGGTAATTCACCCCTCCACTTT.

The genes are TRBV9 and TRBJ1-6; the D gene is possibly TRBD1 (5 bases). Per germline, CDR1 SGDLS and CDR2 YYNGEE. The CDR3 extends over 17 amino acids. Trimming pared 4 bases from V and 3 bases from J, leaving 17 bases between. For the CDR3, the DNA is TGTGCCAGCAGCCAAGAGGGGCAGGGAGGCTATAATTCACCCCTCCACTTT. It codes for CASSQEGQGGYNSPLHF.

This chain joins TRBV25-1 and TRBJ2-2; maybe TRBD2 (6 bases). The CDR3 runs 15 residues. Germline-derived CDR1 and CDR2 are MGHDK and SYGVNS. V was pared by 2 bases and J by 3 bases, with 10 bases between. The chain's CDR3 is CASSEGGRDTGELFF. CDR3 DNA sequence: TGTGCCAGCAGTGAAGGGGGGAGAGACACCGGGGAGCTGTTTTTT.

The genes are TRBV6-5 and TRBJ2-1; D is undetermined. The germline CDR1 and CDR2 sequences are MNHEY and SVGAGI. This CDR3 spans 13 amino acids. The V end lost 6 bases, the J end lost 6 bases, and 12 bases lay between the germline ends. CDR3 sequence reads: CASSKGRVNEQFF. The CDR3 bases are TGTGCCAGCAGCAAAGGACGGGTCAATGAGCAGTTCTTC.

The V call is TRBV7-9, the J call TRBJ2-3; no definite D call. This CDR3 is built from 12 residues. Germline loops: CDR1 SEHNR, CDR2 FQNEAQ (reference sequence). With 5 bases removed from V and 10 bases from J, the gap between germline ends came to 13 bases. The CDR3: CASSPPDRAQYF. The DNA for the CDR3 is TGTGCCAGCAGCCCCCCTGATAGGGCGCAGTATTTT.

This chain joins TRBV3-1 (or the pseudogene TRBV3-2) and TRBJ1-5; tentatively, D is TRBD1 (5 bases). Trimming removed 0 bases from V and 4 bases from J, with 7 bases in between. Germline V gives CDR1 LGHDT, CDR2 YNNKEL (reference sequence). CDR3 length: 14 amino acids. CDR3: CASSQDGGNQPQHF. CDR3 nucleotide sequence: TGTGCCAGCAGCCAAGATGGGGGAAATCAGCCCCAGCATTTT.

A single count supports this clone. The V and J genes are TRBV7-3 and TRBJ1-6; 8 nucleotides align to TRBD1. V was pared by 4 bases and J by 9 bases, with 5 bases of the junction left unmatched. Germline V gives CDR1 SGHTA, CDR2 FQGTGA. The CDR3 covers 14 residues. The CDR3 nucleotides read TGTGCCAGCAGCTATGGACAGGGAGGTTCACCCCTCCACTTT. It specifies CASSYGQGGSPLHF.

The chain employs TRBV24-1 and TRBJ2-2, with 11 bases that match TRBD1. The CDR3 runs 15 residues. Germline trimming cut 7 bases from V and 4 bases from J; bases unmatched to any gene: 4. In germline, CDR1 is KGHDR, CDR2 SFDVKD. CDR3 coding DNA: TGTGCCACCAGGGGGACAGGGGGAAGCACCGGGGAGCTGTTTTTT. Translated: CATRGTGGSTGELFF.

The V gene is TRBV28, the J gene TRBJ2-1; a possible D gene is TRBD2 (6 bases). CDR1 is MDHEN and CDR2 is SYDVKM in the germline V gene. The CDR3 is 15 amino acids. Trimming cost V 3 bases and J 6 bases, with 15 bases left between them. In nucleotides, the CDR3 is TGTGCCAGCAGTTTGTCCGGACGCGGGACCAATGAGCAGTTCTTC. Its protein is CASSLSGRGTNEQFF.

The chain couples TRBV7-9 to TRBJ1-1; no reliable D call. Per the germline V gene, CDR1 is SEHNR and CDR2 is FQNEAQ (reference sequence). This CDR3 is built from 14 residues. V was cut by 2 bases and J by 0 bases, with 7 bases left in between. CDR3 nucleotide sequence: TGTGCCAGCAGCTTACAGAAAATGAACACTGAAGCTTTCTTT. Its translation: CASSLQKMNTEAFF.

CDR3 loop: CASSFRVTTRSYEQYF. The CDR3 region has the DNA TGTGCCAGCAGCTTCCGGGTTACAACCCGCTCCTACGAGCAGTACTTC. The genes are TRBV13 and TRBJ2-7, with D unclear. Germline CDR1 is PRHDT and CDR2 is FYEKMQ (reference sequence). Between the trimmed V and J ends, which lost 3 bases and 0 bases, there was a span of 15 bases. There are 16 residues in the CDR3.

V and J are TRBV28 and TRBJ2-1; 9 nucleotides line up with TRBD2. In germline, CDR1 is MDHEN, CDR2 SYDVKM. The length of the CDR3 is 15 residues. Trimming removed 6 bases from V and 3 bases from J; junction bases left unmatched: 6. CDR3 sequence reads: CASRKLAGNYNEQFF. The DNA for the CDR3 is TGTGCCAGCAGGAAACTAGCGGGCAACTACAATGAGCAGTTCTTC.

The chain joins TRBV7-3 to TRBJ2-7, with 8 bases identical to TRBD2. The CDR3 is made up of 15 amino acids. V dropped 1 base and J dropped 2; count of bases not matched to a gene: 4. Germline CDR1 SGHTA, CDR2 FQGTGA. The CDR3 DNA reads as TGTGCCAGCAGCTTAAGCGGGGGGATCGCCTACGAGCAGTACTTC. Translated, it gives CASSLSGGIAYEQYF.

The chain carries TRBV14 and TRBJ1-1, with no clear D. The CDR3 runs to 14 residues. Germline V gene sequence: CDR1 SGHDN, CDR2 FVKESK. The V end lost 1 base, the J end lost 3 bases, and 9 bases lay between the germline ends. The CDR3 DNA reads TGTGCCAGCAGCCAAGCAGACCACTACACTGAAGCTTTCTTT. The encoded protein is CASSQADHYTEAFF.

The V call is TRBV5-1, the J call TRBJ2-5; 7 nucleotides agree with TRBD1. The V gene's germline CDR1 is SGHRS and CDR2 YFSETQ. This CDR3 comprises 15 residues. Germline trimming cut 0 bases from V and 2 bases from J; bases unmatched to any gene: 4. CDR3 loop: CASSLGRTGQETQYF. The CDR3 DNA is TGCGCCAGCAGCTTGGGTAGGACAGGACAAGAGACCCAGTACTTC.

The chain is built from TRBV19 and TRBJ1-3, with D unclear. CDR1 LNHDA and CDR2 SQIVND come from the germline V gene (reference sequence). The CDR3 totals 14 residues. Deletions cut 9 bases from V and 3 bases from J, with 15 bases between. CDR3 protein: CASVSGSSGNTIYF. The CDR3 coding sequence is TGTGCCAGCGTGTCCGGATCTAGTGGAAACACCATATATTTT.

The chain uses TRBV9 and TRBJ1-1; D call uncertain. Germline CDR1 and CDR2: SGDLS and YYNGEE. Trimming took 0 bases from V and 0 from J, leaving 9 bases between them. The CDR3 has 15 amino acids. The CDR3 spells CASSVVGPMNTEAFF. In nucleotides, the CDR3 is TGTGCCAGCAGCGTAGTAGGGCCTATGAACACTGAAGCTTTCTTT.

This clone has just one count. The chain combines TRBV4-3 with TRBJ2-3; no reliable D call. CDR1 and CDR2 from the germline V gene are LGHNA and YSLEER. This CDR3 is 15 amino acids long. V shed 1 base and J shed 6 bases, with 14 bases lying between them. CDR3 sequence: CASSQVRTAGDTQYF. CDR3 sequence (DNA): TGCGCCAGCAGCCAAGTTAGGACGGCCGGGGATACGCAGTATTTT.

This chain uses TRBV6-2 or TRBV6-3 with TRBJ1-5; weak D call: TRBD1 (5 bases). V was shortened by 2 bases and J by 7 bases, with 12 bases between the two germline ends. The CDR3 consists of 14 residues. Germline-derived CDR1 and CDR2 are MNHEY and SVGEGT. CDR3 coding DNA: TGTGCCAGCAGTTACAGGGGAAGACGCCAGCCCCAGCATTTT. Its translation: CASSYRGRRQPQHF.

The genes are TRBV5-5 and TRBJ1-1; D is possibly TRBD1 (6 bases). CDR1 and CDR2 from the germline V gene are SGHKS and YYEKEE (reference sequence). The CDR3 has 12 residues. Trimming took off 3 bases at V and 11 bases at J, with 14 bases between the two ends. The CDR3 coding sequence is TGTGCCAGCAGCTGGCAGGGGCTTGATGCTTTCTTT. Encoded protein: CASSWQGLDAFF.

This clone was seen only a few times. The rearrangement links TRBV5-4 to TRBJ2-7; 7 bases align to TRBD1. The CDR3 covers 14 residues. V trimming: 0 bases; J trimming: 6 bases; junction bases outside the gene matches: 6. CDR1 is SGHNT, CDR2 YYREEE, per germline (reference sequence). The CDR3 nucleotides read TGTGCCAGCAGCTTGGCCATAACAGGGGCCGAGCAGTACTTC. This encodes CASSLAITGAEQYF.

This chain links TRBV11-1 with TRBJ1-1, with a weak D call TRBD1 (6 bases). Germline CDR1 reads SGHAT; CDR2 reads FQDESV (reference sequence). Between the trimmed V and J ends, which lost 2 bases and 7 bases, there was a span of 17 bases. The CDR3 contains 15 residues. In nucleotides, the CDR3 is TGTGCCAGCAGCTTAAGGGCAGGGGAGTTCATTGAAGCTTTCTTT. Translated: CASSLRAGEFIEAFF.

The chain uses TRBV3-1 (or the pseudogene TRBV3-2) and TRBJ1-4, with D possibly TRBD1 on 5 matching bases. V lost 4 bases and J lost 5, with 8 bases in between. The V gene's germline CDR1 is LGHDT and CDR2 YNNKEL (reference sequence). This CDR3 region has 13 residues. The CDR3 sequence is CASSPGANEKLFF. In DNA form, the CDR3 reads TGTGCCAGCAGCCCCGGGGCAAATGAAAAACTGTTTTTT.

V gene TRBV20-1 combines with J gene TRBJ1-3; no reliable D call. Germline CDR1 and CDR2: DFQATT and SNEGSKA (reference sequence). The germline V and J ends were trimmed by 3 bases and 4 bases, with 4 bases remaining between them. The CDR3 has 11 residues. This CDR3 is CSASGGNTIYF. In nucleotides, the CDR3 is TGCAGTGCTAGCGGGGGAAACACCATATATTTT.